Listed below are T cell receptor beta chains from one sample, sequenced in a study of post-analysis software for immune sequencing data. TCRdb re-derived calls from the PCR reads in MiXCR, one entry per CDR3 protein. The sample carries roughly 670,000 distinct CDR3 sequences, over 45% recorded once. The sample taken for sequencing was blood. The receptors were sampled from a girl aged 2 to 10 with multiple sclerosis. Both conserved end residues are part of each CDR3. The D gene is left open where the match is weak. For some rows the clone size is stated as once, few or many, or as a class when expanded; others skip it.

size,J,V,D,CDR3,DNA
.,TRBJ2-3,TRBV2,.,CASRSTATQYF,TGTGCCAGCAGATCTACAGCTACGCAGTATTTT
.,TRBJ1-5,TRBV20-1,.,CSARDLDSLQPQHF,TGCAGTGCTAGAGATTTGGACAGCCTTCAGCCCCAGCATTTT
few,TRBJ2-1,TRBV7-2,.,CASSPIGTNNEQFF,TGTGCCAGCAGCCCAATCGGGACCAACAATGAGCAGTTCTTC
.,TRBJ1-2,TRBV9,.,CASSAKPGQDGCTF,TGTGCCAGCAGCGCCAAGCCTGGGCAGGATGGCTGCACCTTC
.,TRBJ2-3,TRBV20-1,.,CSAPDRTRTDTQYF,TGCAGTGCCCCCGACAGGACGCGCACAGATACGCAGTATTTT
.,TRBJ1-2,TRBV29-1,.,CSVDRDTAGYTF,TGCAGCGTTGACCGGGACACGGCTGGCTACACCTTC
.,TRBJ1-2,TRBV6-1,TRBD1,CASNLDRGRGYGYTF,TGTGCCAGCAACCTAGACAGGGGGCGCGGCTATGGCTACACCTTC
.,TRBJ2-3,TRBV10-3,.,CAISESNGGFGQYF,TGTGCCATCAGTGAGTCGAATGGCGGTTTCGGGCAGTATTTT
few,TRBJ2-7,TRBV10-1,.,CASSRSGHYEQYF,TGCGCCAGCAGTAGGTCGGGGCACTACGAGCAGTACTTC
few,TRBJ2-1,TRBV12-3/TRBV12-4,.,CASSQGSYNEQFF,TGTGCCAGCAGTCAGGGGTCCTACAATGAGCAGTTCTTC
few,TRBJ1-2,TRBV29-1,TRBD1,CSVSTGGSGYGYTF,TGCAGCGTTTCGACAGGGGGAAGCGGGTATGGCTACACCTTC
few,TRBJ2-7,TRBV5-5,.,CASSLGSGNEQYF,TGTGCCAGCAGCTTGGGTTCTGGGAACGAGCAGTACTTC
.,TRBJ2-3,TRBV10-2,TRBD2,CASSEGQREGLTDTQYF,TGCGCCAGCAGTGAGGGTCAGCGGGAGGGCCTCACAGATACGCAGTATTTT
few,TRBJ2-1,TRBV29-1,.,CSGGSPIYNEQFF,TGCAGCGGGGGGAGTCCAATTTACAATGAGCAGTTCTTC
.,TRBJ2-4,TRBV20-1,TRBD2,CSGGGSKNIQYF,TGCAGTGGGGGGGGGTCCAAAAACATTCAGTACTTC
.,TRBJ2-1,TRBV3-1,.,CASSPAHPSNEQFF,TGTGCCAGCAGCCCGGCCCATCCGTCCAATGAGCAGTTCTTC
.,TRBJ2-7,TRBV2,TRBD1,CASRYGQGSEQYF,TGTGCCAGCAGATACGGACAGGGGAGCGAGCAGTACTTC
.,TRBJ2-1,TRBV19,TRBD2,CATSSGRDRQQFF,TGTGCCACTTCTAGCGGGAGGGATCGACAGCAGTTCTTC
few,TRBJ2-1,TRBV7-9,.,CASSLGDGEQFF,TGTGCCAGCAGCTTAGGAGACGGTGAGCAGTTCTTC
.,TRBJ2-1,TRBV20-1,.,CSARDRWITVSYNEQFF,TGCAGTGCTAGAGATCGGTGGATAACCGTCTCCTACAATGAGCAGTTCTTC
.,TRBJ2-1,TRBV2,TRBD2,CASSHIAGEGGQFF,TGTGCCAGCAGCCATATAGCGGGAGAGGGTGGGCAGTTCTTC
.,TRBJ2-7,TRBV28,TRBD1,CASSFGILKQGADGYEQYF,TGTGCCAGCAGTTTCGGGATACTCAAACAGGGGGCGGACGGATACGAGCAGTACTTC
.,TRBJ2-3,TRBV12-3/TRBV12-4,TRBD1,CASSQPGTGSTDTQYF,TGTGCCAGCAGTCAACCCGGGACAGGGAGCACAGATACGCAGTATTTT
few,TRBJ2-1,TRBV29-1,.,CSVRTGILNEQFF,TGCAGCGTTCGGACGGGTATTCTTAATGAGCAGTTCTTC
.,TRBJ2-7,TRBV5-1,.,CASSFDQNSESYEQYF,TGCGCCAGCAGCTTTGATCAGAACAGCGAGTCTTACGAGCAGTACTTC
.,TRBJ2-7,TRBV9,.,CASSAADNPYEQYF,TGTGCCAGCAGCGCCGCAGATAACCCCTACGAGCAGTACTTC
few,TRBJ2-3,TRBV2,.,CASSVRFGADTQYF,TGTGCCAGCAGTGTCAGGTTTGGGGCAGATACGCAGTATTTT
.,TRBJ1-5,TRBV12-3/TRBV12-4,TRBD1,CASSGWDRAQVGDQPQHF,TGTGCCAGCAGTGGCTGGGACAGGGCTCAGGTGGGGGATCAGCCCCAGCATTTT
.,TRBJ2-1,TRBV7-7,TRBD1,CASSMDGTGGHEQFF,TGTGCTAGCAGCATGGATGGGACAGGGGGTCATGAGCAGTTCTTC
.,TRBJ2-3,TRBV7-2,TRBD2,CASSPRRTSGISTDTQYF,TGTGCCAGCAGCCCGCGGCGGACTAGCGGGATAAGCACAGATACGCAGTATTTT
.,TRBJ1-1,TRBV6-2/TRBV6-3,.,CASSPQGPVFEAFF,TGTGCCAGCAGTCCCCAGGGCCCCGTGTTTGAAGCTTTCTTT
.,TRBJ2-7,TRBV6-6,.,CASSYEFATYEQYF,TGTGCCAGCAGTTACGAATTCGCCACCTACGAGCAGTACTTC
.,TRBJ1-5,TRBV7-9,.,CASSLWGESNQPQHF,TGTGCCAGCAGCTTGTGGGGGGAAAGCAATCAGCCCCAGCATTTT
.,TRBJ2-7,TRBV7-9,.,CASSPLMGVPYEQYF,TGTGCCAGCAGCCCCCTGATGGGGGTTCCCTACGAGCAGTACTTC
.,TRBJ2-1,TRBV12-3/TRBV12-4,.,CASSLRLLSSEQFF,TGTGCCAGCAGTTTAAGGTTACTCAGCAGTGAGCAGTTCTTC
.,TRBJ2-5,TRBV20-1,TRBD2,CSAGTSGGAQETQYF,TGCAGTGCCGGGACTAGCGGGGGGGCCCAAGAGACCCAGTACTTC
.,TRBJ1-5,TRBV10-3,.,CAISDQHGQQPQHF,TGTGCCATCAGTGACCAACACGGCCAGCAGCCCCAGCATTTT
few,TRBJ2-7,TRBV7-9,.,CASSFSVGESYEQYF,TGTGCCAGCAGCTTTTCGGTTGGGGAATCCTACGAGCAGTACTTC
.,TRBJ2-1,TRBV5-1,.,CASSLGIGGALKFF,TGCGCCAGCAGCCTCGGTATTGGAGGGGCCTTGAAGTTCTTC
.,TRBJ2-7,TRBV29-1,.,CSVEERDSYEQYF,TGCAGCGTTGAAGAACGGGACTCCTACGAGCAGTACTTC
.,TRBJ2-5,TRBV29-1,TRBD1,CSVGTGGMGETQYF,TGCAGCGTTGGGACAGGGGGTATGGGAGAGACCCAGTACTTC
few,TRBJ2-3,TRBV7-9,.,CASSLVGGGDTQYF,TGTGCCAGCAGCTTAGTGGGAGGGGGCGATACGCAGTATTTT
.,TRBJ2-1,TRBV6-1,TRBD2,CASCLAGGPNEQFF,TGTGCCAGCTGTCTAGCGGGGGGGCCCAATGAGCAGTTCTTC
.,TRBJ2-3,TRBV4-2,TRBD2,CASSQAAGLTDTQYF,TGTGCCAGCAGCCAAGCAGCGGGGCTCACAGATACGCAGTATTTT
.,TRBJ2-7,TRBV5-6,.,CASSLSSFLSYEQYF,TGTGCCAGCAGCTTGAGCAGCTTTCTATCCTACGAGCAGTACTTC
.,TRBJ2-5,TRBV2,.,CASRGASHETQYF,TGTGCCAGCAGAGGGGCTAGCCATGAGACCCAGTACTTC
.,TRBJ2-7,TRBV27,TRBD2,CASSLSMGRAHYEQYF,TGTGCCAGCAGTTTATCGATGGGGAGGGCCCACTACGAGCAGTACTTC
.,TRBJ2-7,TRBV7-9,TRBD1,CASSPGQASYEQYF,TGTGCCAGCTCACCGGGACAGGCCTCCTACGAGCAGTACTTC
.,TRBJ1-6,TRBV10-2,.,CASSESWVASYNSPLHF,TGCGCCAGCAGTGAGTCATGGGTTGCGTCCTATAATTCACCCCTCCACTTT
.,TRBJ1-6,TRBV4-2,.,CASSHRTQGRIGPPLHF,TGTGCCAGCAGCCACAGGACTCAGGGGAGAATCGGACCACCCCTCCACTTT
.,TRBJ1-2,TRBV29-1,TRBD1,CSAKGTDHYGYTF,TGCAGCGCCAAGGGGACAGACCACTATGGCTACACCTTC
.,TRBJ2-1,TRBV5-1,.,CASKFGTYNEQFF,TGCGCCAGCAAGTTCGGGACCTACAATGAGCAGTTCTTC
.,TRBJ1-5,TRBV6-1,TRBD1,CASWTGLNQPQHF,TGTGCCAGCTGGACAGGGCTCAATCAGCCCCAGCATTTT
few,TRBJ2-1,TRBV12-3/TRBV12-4,.,CASRGDNNEQFF,TGTGCCAGCAGGGGGGATAACAATGAGCAGTTCTTC